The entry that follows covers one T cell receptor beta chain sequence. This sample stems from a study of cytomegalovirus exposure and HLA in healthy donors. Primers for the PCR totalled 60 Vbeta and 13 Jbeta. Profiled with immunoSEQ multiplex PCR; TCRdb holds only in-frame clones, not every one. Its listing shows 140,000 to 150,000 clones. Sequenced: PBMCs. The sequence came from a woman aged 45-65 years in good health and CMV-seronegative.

The chain's CDR3 is CASSTGTSGALGEQYF. CDR3 bases: TGCGCCAGCAGCACCGGGACTAGCGGGGCCTTGGGCGAGCAGTACTTC. The chain links TRBV5-1 to TRBJ2-7; 13 bases are shared with TRBD2. Per the germline V gene, CDR1 is SGHRS and CDR2 is YFSETQ. The length of the CDR3 is 16 residues. J gave up 6 bases and V 4 bases, and 10 bases lay outside the gene matches. Combining the CDR3 with reference TRBV5-1 and TRBJ2-7 gives the whole variable domain KAGVTQTPRYLIKTRGQQVTLSCSPISGHRSVSWYQQTPGQGLQFLFEYFSETQRNKGNFPGRFSGRQFSNSRSEMNVSTLELGDSALYLCASSTGTSGALGEQYFGPGTRLTVT.